The next 18 T cell receptor beta chains were all read from a single sample in a study of blood T cells in healthy people across ages. A second PCR, run for about 7 to 11 cycles, used a sample-barcoded 5' primer plus a J-beta primer mix. TCRdb called the 5' RACE reads again in MiXCR, with one record for every CDR3 protein. The table includes about 930,000 distinct CDR3 sequences, 29% detected once. This sample also belongs to another study, concerning T cells of mothers and their children.

The specimen was blood. These TCRs come from a woman aged 40 to 50 in good health.

In this sample, this clonotype turned up many times. The chain couples TRBV11-1 to TRBJ2-1; D unclear. Germline V gives CDR1 SGHAT, CDR2 FQDESV (reference sequence). The CDR3 totals 16 residues. V lost 1 base and J lost 1, with 11 bases in between. The CDR3 protein is CASSLEAVLSYNEQFF. In nucleotides, the CDR3 is TGTGCCAGCAGCTTAGAGGCGGTTTTATCCTACAATGAGCAGTTCTTC. The full variable domain, rest sourced from reference TRBV11-1 and TRBJ2-1, is EAEVAQSPRYKITEKSQAVAFWCDPISGHATLYWYRQILGQGPELLVQFQDESVVDDSQLPKDRFSAERLKGVDSTLKIQPAELGDSAMYLCASSLEAVLSYNEQFFGPGTRLTVL.

The chain links TRBV12-3 or TRBV12-4 to TRBJ1-1; TRBD1 is a possible D gene (5 bases). The CDR3 sequence is 14 residues long. V was cut by 1 base and J by 5 bases, with 11 bases left in between. This chain's CDR3 is CASSLVSTATEAFF. The CDR3 DNA follows: TGTGCCAGCAGTTTAGTATCGACAGCTACTGAAGCTTTCTTT.

This clonotype was seen at least ten times. This chain joins TRBV5-5 and TRBJ1-6; no reliable D call. V lost 0 bases and J lost 8, with 0 bases in between. CDR1 and CDR2 from the germline V gene are SGHKS and YYEKEE (reference sequence). The CDR3 runs to 11 residues. DNA for the CDR3: TGTGCCAGCAGCTTGGATTCACCCCTCCACTTT. Encoded protein: CASSLDSPLHF.

Only one count was recorded for this clonotype. A much larger clone lies a single base off, so this may be a read error. J is TRBJ1-2 and V is TRBV28, with 11 bases lining up with TRBD1. The CDR3 consists of 14 residues. Unmatched junction bases numbered 3, after V lost 7 bases and J lost 2 bases. The V gene's germline CDR1 is MDHEN and CDR2 SYDVKM. CDR3 coding DNA: TGTGCCAGCAAGCGGACAGGGGGCAACTATGGCTACACCTTC. Encoded protein: CASKRTGGNYGYTF.

In regard to this clonotype: At one end the junction does not follow the germline gene, possibly because of a read error. The chain employs TRBV10-3 and TRBJ1-1; TRBD1 might be the D (6 bases). Germline V lookup: CDR1 ENHRY, CDR2 SYGVKD. The CDR3 is made up of 15 amino acids. The CDR3 reads CAINERGIADTEAFF. The CDR3 DNA reads TGTGCCATCAATGAGAGGGGGATAGCCGACACTGAAGCTTTCTTT.

This clonotype was seen more than once but under ten times. In DNA form, the CDR3 reads TGTGCCAGCAGTTACGTCGGGGCGGGGAACACTGAAGCTTTCTTT. The encoded protein is CASSYVGAGNTEAFF. The chain links TRBV6-5 to TRBJ1-1; possible D gene TRBD1, 5 bases. Germline CDR1 and CDR2: MNHEY and SVGAGI. V was clipped by 2 bases and J by 1 base, with 11 bases between them. This CDR3 has 15 residues.

As to this clonotype: A much larger clone is a single base away; this may be a read error. The J gene is TRBJ2-1, the V gene TRBV7-2; 12 nucleotides line up with TRBD2. The tail of the sequence fits TRBJ2-7 better, so the J call may be wrong. The CDR3 has 18 residues. The germline V gene encodes CDR1 SGHTA and CDR2 FQGNSA. The CDR3, as DNA: TGTGCCAGCAGCTTTAGGCTAGCGGGGGGGCCCACCGGCAATGAGCAGTACTTC. This encodes CASSFRLAGGPTGNEQYF.

The chain carries TRBV20-1 and TRBJ1-6, with a tentative D call TRBD1 (6 bases). The CDR3 has 14 amino acids. Trimming shortened V by 0 bases and J by 10 bases, and 13 bases separated the two germline ends. The germline V gene encodes CDR1 DFQATT and CDR2 SNEGSKA (reference sequence). The CDR3 sequence is CSARDRGIGSPLHF. The CDR3 nucleotides are TGCAGTGCTAGAGACAGGGGCATTGGCTCACCCCTCCACTTT.

The chain has TRBV5-1 and TRBJ1-2; 7 bases match TRBD1. This CDR3 is 15 amino acids long. Germline V gene data show CDR1 as SGHRS and CDR2 as YFSETQ. With V trimmed by 5 bases and J by 5 bases, 12 bases remained unmatched. CDR3 DNA: TGCGCCAGCAGTCTAACACAGGGGTCGAAATATGGCTACACCTTC. Protein sequence: CASSLTQGSKYGYTF. The full variable domain, rest sourced from reference TRBV5-1 and TRBJ1-2, is KAGVTQTPRYLIKTRGQQVTLSCSPISGHRSVSWYQQTPGQGLQFLFEYFSETQRNKGNFPGRFSGRQFSNSRSEMNVSTLELGDSALYLCASSLTQGSKYGYTFGSGTRLTVV.

This clonotype was seen many times. V is TRBV12-3 or TRBV12-4 and J is TRBJ2-1; 8 bases match TRBD2. The J segment lost 6 bases and the V segment lost 2 bases, leaving 9 bases of the junction unmatched. There are 16 residues in the CDR3. The CDR3 nucleotides read TGTGCCAGCAGTTTAAGTTCACTAGCGGTAGGCAATGAGCAGTTCTTC. It encodes CASSLSSLAVGNEQFF.

This clonotype was recorded at least ten times. The V call is TRBV18, the J call TRBJ2-5; D gene ambiguous. Trimming took off 8 bases at V and 0 bases at J, with 4 bases between the two ends. There are 11 residues in the CDR3. The germline V gene has CDR1 KGHSH and CDR2 LQKENI. CDR3: CASADQETQYF. The DNA of the CDR3 is TGTGCCAGCGCTGACCAAGAGACCCAGTACTTC.

The sample holds a few counts of this clonotype. V and J are TRBV28 and TRBJ1-5; no firm D call. V was pared by 10 bases and J by 3 bases, with 13 bases between. The CDR3 has 13 residues. Germline V gene lookup returns CDR1 MDHEN and CDR2 SYDVKM. The CDR3 reads CATGRRNNQPQHF. For the CDR3, the DNA is TGTGCCACCGGGCGGCGGAACAATCAGCCCCAGCATTTT.

About this clonotype: A much more abundant neighbour one base away suggests this may be a read error. The chain has TRBV20-1 and TRBJ2-5, with 10 bases matching TRBD1. The V gene's germline CDR1 is DFQATT and CDR2 SNEGSKA (reference sequence). V lost 3 bases, J lost 11 bases, and 15 bases stayed unmatched. The CDR3 is 15 residues long. CDR3 loop: CSASPLRTGGREQYF. In nucleotides, the CDR3 is TGCAGTGCTAGTCCCCTAAGGACAGGGGGTAGGGAGCAGTACTTC.

Concerning this clonotype itself: Because the CDR3's place on the DNA is in doubt, the DNA is left out and the CDR3 is given as listed by TCRdb. The V and J genes are TRBV18 and TRBJ2-3; the table's D call TRBD1 went unverified against the DNA. The CDR3 length equals 17 residues, ends included. Per germline, CDR1 KGHSH and CDR2 LQKENI. CDR3 in amino acids: CASSPFGPGGLSDTQYF.

The chain carries TRBV24-1 and TRBJ2-2; D is undetermined. The CDR3 extends over 16 amino acids. V lost 5 bases and J 2 bases, leaving 14 bases between the germline ends. The V gene's germline CDR1 is KGHDR and CDR2 SFDVKD. CDR3: CATSGPTRYNTGELFF. The CDR3 DNA reads as TGTGCCACCAGTGGCCCCACCCGATACAACACCGGGGAGCTGTTTTTT.

Remarks on this clonotype: One end of the junction does not line up with germline, which may come from a read error. The chain combines TRBV18 with TRBJ2-1; TRBD1 aligns across 11 bases. From germline, CDR1 is KGHSH and CDR2 LQKENI. The CDR3 covers 15 residues. The chain's CDR3 is CASSRGQGAANERFF. For the CDR3, the DNA is TGTGCCAGCTCCCGCGGACAGGGGGCTGCGAATGAGCGGTTCTTC.

This clonotype came up a few times. The chain has TRBV6-5 and TRBJ2-7, with D possibly being TRBD1 (6 bases). V was shortened by 6 bases and J by 2 bases, with 17 bases between the two germline ends. The CDR3 sequence is 15 residues long. Germline V gene lookup returns CDR1 MNHEY and CDR2 SVGAGI. The CDR3 coding sequence is TGTGCCAGCAGCCTCTCGGACAGTTTTACCTACGAGCAGTACTTC. This gives the protein CASSLSDSFTYEQYF.

The chain's CDR3 is CAWSDSGWGYEQFF. CDR3 DNA sequence: TGTGCCTGGAGTGACTCGGGATGGGGTTATGAGCAGTTCTTC. V gene TRBV30 combines with J gene TRBJ2-1; a possible D gene is TRBD2 (5 bases). The CDR3 sequence is 14 residues long. The germline CDR1 and CDR2 sequences are GTSNPN and SVGIG (reference sequence). V dropped 1 base and J dropped 8 bases, with 15 bases sitting between them.